This T cell receptor beta chain is drawn from a study of blood T cell repertoires in COVID-19. Turning to the study itself: Italy, Spain and the United States were the sources of the convalescent and acute COVID-19 samples. In each case, the material was cDNA or gDNA derived from T cells, B-cell-depleted T cells, or PBMCs.

Germline-derived CDR1 and CDR2 are SGDLS and YYNGEE. The CDR3 contains 14 residues. With 3 bases clipped from V and 5 bases from J, the junction kept 5 bases outside the gene matches. Original methodology: Reference gene primer amplification yielded estimated nucleated cell counts. Only in-frame clones appear in the TCRdb table, and some are missing; sequencing was by immunoSEQ multiplex PCR. For V, J and clone size, that table is used; D and trimming come from the DNA. The sample yields under 110,000 clones, about two thirds seen once. The source material was peripheral blood. V gene TRBV9 combines with J gene TRBJ1-1; 9 bases map to TRBD1. This receptor was taken from a human donor with acute or convalescent COVID-19. The donor label of this sample is uncertain. CDR3 amino acids: CASSEGTGRTEAFF. The CDR3 DNA reads as TGTGCCAGCAGCGAGGGGACAGGGAGAACTGAAGCTTTCTTT.